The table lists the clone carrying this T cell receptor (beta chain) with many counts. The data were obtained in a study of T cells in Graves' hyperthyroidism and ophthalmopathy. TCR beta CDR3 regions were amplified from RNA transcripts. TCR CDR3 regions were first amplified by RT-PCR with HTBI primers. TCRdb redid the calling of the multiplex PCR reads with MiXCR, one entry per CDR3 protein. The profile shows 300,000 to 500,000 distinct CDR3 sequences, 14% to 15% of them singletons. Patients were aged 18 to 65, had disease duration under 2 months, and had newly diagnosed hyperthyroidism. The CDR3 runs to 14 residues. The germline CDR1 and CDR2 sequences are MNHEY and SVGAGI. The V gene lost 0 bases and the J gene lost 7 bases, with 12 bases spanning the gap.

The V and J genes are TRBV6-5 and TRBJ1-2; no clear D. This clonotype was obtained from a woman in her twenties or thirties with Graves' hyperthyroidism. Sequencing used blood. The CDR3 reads CASSYSILARGYTF. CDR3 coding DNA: TGTGCCAGCAGTTACTCGATCCTAGCTCGTGGCTACACCTTC.